This T cell receptor (beta chain) originates from a study of breast tumors, draining lymph nodes, adjacent tissues. Notes on the study in general: The lymph node origin of tumor T cells was framed as consistent with a hypothesis, not demonstrated. Findings are consistent with lymph node origin and intratumoral expansion of most tumor T cells. Tumor repertoires ranked between lymph nodes and nontumor tissue in diversity, with V and J gene preferences.

As to this clonotype: Its antigen is as yet unknown.

In germline, CDR1 is MNHEY, CDR2 SVGAGI. The V and J ends lost 6 bases and 4 bases respectively, with 13 bases between them. The CDR3 consists of 14 residues. From the multiplex PCR reads, TCRdb called clonotypes with MiXCR, one entry per CDR3 protein. The table has 20,000 to 30,000 distinct CDR3 sequences, under 30% seen once. The receptor was derived from a female donor with breast cancer. Some clones in this sample may be carry-over from other donors' samples. This chain uses TRBV6-5 with TRBJ2-1; weak D call: TRBD1 (5 bases). The sequenced material came from breast tumor tissue. The CDR3 nucleotides are TGTGCCAGCAGCCGACAGAAGAGATACAATGAGCAGTTCTTC. Translated, it gives CASSRQKRYNEQFF.